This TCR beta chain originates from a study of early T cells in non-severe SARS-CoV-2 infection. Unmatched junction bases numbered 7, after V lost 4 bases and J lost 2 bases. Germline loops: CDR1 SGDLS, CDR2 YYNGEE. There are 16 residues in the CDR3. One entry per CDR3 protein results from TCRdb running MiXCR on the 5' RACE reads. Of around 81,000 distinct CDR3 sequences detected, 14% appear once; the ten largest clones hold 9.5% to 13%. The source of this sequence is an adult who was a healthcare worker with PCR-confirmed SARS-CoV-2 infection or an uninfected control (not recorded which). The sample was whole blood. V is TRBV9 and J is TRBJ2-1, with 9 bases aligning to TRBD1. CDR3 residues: CASSLGTGPAYNEQFF. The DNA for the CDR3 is TGTGCCAGCAGCCTGGGGACAGGGCCGGCCTACAATGAGCAGTTCTTC.